This T cell receptor (beta chain) comes out of a study of human T cells and chemical hapten exposure. On the study more broadly: DPC 0.01% went on the upper back by patch test, with reading at 6 days. Small pooled library volume differences chiefly drove per-sample TCR yield variation.

Germline CDR1 and CDR2: GTSNPN and SVGIG (reference sequence). The J segment lost 1 base and the V segment lost 2 bases, leaving 6 bases of the junction unmatched. This CDR3 contains 15 residues. Time point described: patch test 1, 2 weeks after DPC sensitization. Treatment described: therapeutic diphenylcyclopropenone sensitization with weekly scalp DPC. This clonotype was detected only a few times. Each CDR3 protein gets one entry after TCRdb re-called the RACE reads with MiXCR. The sample shows 90,000 or so distinct CDR3 sequences, roughly 10% of them seen only once. The sequencing used whole blood, collected in connection with sensitization to the hapten diphenylcyclopropenone (DPC). The chain joins TRBV30 to TRBJ2-5; 8 bases agree with TRBD2. The source is a man aged 35 to 55 with alopecia areata. Some clones in this sample may be carry-over from other donors' samples. This CDR3 reads CAWSYLTSVQETQYF. CDR3 sequence (DNA): TGTGCCTGGAGTTACTTGACTAGCGTCCAAGAGACCCAGTACTTC.